One sample yielded the 6 T cell receptor beta chains listed below, sequenced in a study of PD-1 blockade in classical Hodgkin lymphoma. In every patient, relapse followed autologous stem cell transplantation, while exposure to brentuximab vedotin differed. Applied to thawed PBMCs, magnetic negative selection was the method used to isolate CD8+ T cells. Profiling relied on immunoSEQ multiplex PCR, and the TCRdb table lists in-frame clones only, not all of them. The data contain about 27,000 clones, almost 90% of them seen just once; the ten biggest clones take up more than 6.5%. Sequencing was performed on CD8+ T cells from blood, taken at baseline. Receptors originate from a human donor with classical Hodgkin lymphoma.

The genes are TRBV28 and TRBJ1-4; no reliable D call. The germline V and J ends were trimmed by 1 base and 2 bases, with 5 bases remaining between them. CDR3 size: 14 residues. From germline, CDR1 is MDHEN and CDR2 SYDVKM. The CDR3 DNA reads TGTGCCAGCAGTTTATCGTTTACTAATGAAAAACTGTTTTTT. Its protein is CASSLSFTNEKLFF.

The J gene is TRBJ2-7, the V gene TRBV6-5; tentative D call: TRBD1 (5 bases). CDR3 length: 14 residues. With 0 bases removed from V and 5 bases from J, the gap between germline ends came to 11 bases. Germline CDR1 reads MNHEY; CDR2 reads SVGAGI. The CDR3 sequence: CASSYSARVHEQYF. The CDR3 DNA reads TGTGCCAGCAGTTACTCGGCCAGGGTCCACGAGCAGTACTTC.

The V call is TRBV27, the J call TRBJ1-1; a possible D gene is TRBD1 (5 bases). V was pared by 4 bases and J by 3 bases, with 12 bases between. The CDR3 spans 14 residues. Looked up from germline, CDR1 is MNHEY and CDR2 is SMNVEV (reference sequence). CDR3 protein: CASSSGRGDTEAFF. CDR3 in DNA: TGTGCCAGCAGTTCAGGGAGAGGAGACACTGAAGCTTTCTTT.

The chain employs TRBV29-1 and TRBJ2-5; D unclear. Germline V gene sequence: CDR1 SQVTM, CDR2 ANQGSEA. The CDR3 sequence is 12 residues long. The V and J ends lost 8 bases and 1 base respectively, with 11 bases between them. CDR3 region: CSSSRLQETQYF. The CDR3 bases are TGCAGCTCCTCCAGGCTCCAAGAGACCCAGTACTTC.

The CDR3 region has the DNA TGTGCCAGCAGCCACGGGGGCAGAACCTACGAGCAGTACTTC. Its protein product is CASSHGGRTYEQYF. This chain uses TRBV27 with TRBJ2-7; D is perhaps TRBD1 or TRBD2 (6 bases each). V was cut by 6 bases and J by 2 bases, with 14 bases left in between. The CDR3 has 14 residues. Germline assignment: CDR1 MNHEY and CDR2 SMNVEV (reference sequence).

This clone was recorded once. The gene calls are TRBV4-1 and TRBJ2-7; 13 nucleotides match TRBD2. The length of the CDR3 is 16 residues. V lost 4 bases, J lost 0 bases, and 3 bases stayed unmatched. Looked up from germline, CDR1 is MGHRA and CDR2 is YSYEKL. The DNA of the CDR3 is TGCGCCAGCAGCCTCGGGACTAGCGGGACCTCCTACGAGCAGTACTTC. It encodes CASSLGTSGTSYEQYF.